Listed here are 9 T cell receptor beta chains from one sample, sequenced in a study of regulatory T cells in long-lasting Graves disease. Combining iRepertoire HTBI primers with Arm-PCR of CDR3 regions, the authors built TCR beta libraries. TCRdb re-derived calls from the multiplex PCR reads in MiXCR, one entry per CDR3 protein. In the table there are 400,000 to 650,000 distinct CDR3 sequences, 16% of which are singletons. Time point noted: newly diagnosed GD, antithyroid drugs for less than 3 months. PBMC-derived RNA was used for the TCR library. This same sample was also part of a study on T cells in Graves' hyperthyroidism and ophthalmopathy.

The sample was peripheral blood mononuclear cells (PBMCs), taken at new diagnosis, from a patient treated with antithyroid drugs. These receptors were collected from a woman aged 40 to 65 with Graves disease.

This clonotype was observed a few times. The chain joins TRBV7-2 to TRBJ2-1, with 9 bases matching TRBD2. This CDR3 comprises 16 residues. The germline gives CDR1 SGHTA, CDR2 FQGNSA. The J segment lost 8 bases and the V segment lost 5 bases, leaving 13 bases of the junction unmatched. CDR3 DNA: TGTGCCAGCAGCCTATTCCTAGCGGGGACGCACGATGAGCAGTTCTTC. Its protein is CASSLFLAGTHDEQFF.

The rearrangement joins TRBV5-1 to TRBJ2-5; TRBD1 might be the D (5 bases). The germline V and J ends were trimmed by 7 bases and 2 bases, with 15 bases remaining between them. The CDR3 sequence is 14 residues long. Germline V lookup: CDR1 SGHRS, CDR2 YFSETQ. The CDR3 here is CASARQSSQETQYF. The CDR3 DNA reads as TGCGCCAGCGCAAGACAGAGTTCACAAGAGACCCAGTACTTC.

This clonotype was seen at least ten times. This CDR3 is CASKDDLNEKLFF. The CDR3 DNA sequence: TGTGCCAGCAAGGACGACCTTAATGAAAAACTGTTTTTT. J is TRBJ1-4 and V is TRBV2; D is undetermined. The CDR3 is 13 amino acids. Germline values: CDR1 SNHLY, CDR2 FYNNEI. V lost 7 bases and J lost 4, with 10 bases in between.

A remark on this clonotype: A much more abundant neighbour one base away suggests this may be a read error. This chain joins TRBV3-1 and TRBJ2-3; TRBD1 matches 9 bases. Gene TRBJ2-7 matches the end of the DNA better, so the J call may be wrong. Germline CDR1 LGHDT, CDR2 YNNKEL (reference sequence). The CDR3 sequence is 14 residues long. In DNA form, the CDR3 reads TGTGCCAGCAGCCAGTCGGACAGGGGATGCGAGCAGTACTTC. Encoded protein: CASSQSDRGCEQYF.

The chain is built from TRBV14 and TRBJ2-3; 9 positions match TRBD1. The CDR3 is 17 residues long. Trimming cost V 5 bases and J 2 bases; bases outside gene matches: 11. Germline assignment: CDR1 SGHDN and CDR2 FVKESK. Here the CDR3 reads CASSTRPGQGHTDTQYF. CDR3 bases: TGTGCCAGCAGCACTCGACCGGGACAGGGCCACACAGATACGCAGTATTTT.

The rearrangement uses TRBV10-1 and TRBJ2-1, with 9 nucleotides matching TRBD2. V gave up 3 bases and J gave up 6 bases; unmatched junction bases: 6. This CDR3 is 15 amino acids long. Germline-derived CDR1 and CDR2 are WNHNN and SYGVQD (reference sequence). The CDR3 region has the DNA TGCGCCAGCAGTGAAGCGGGGGGCCTACCCAATGAGCAGTTCTTC. Residues: CASSEAGGLPNEQFF.

This clonotype was detected many times. This chain connects TRBV2 to TRBJ2-7; possible D gene TRBD1, 6 bases. Germline lookup yields CDR1 SNHLY and CDR2 FYNNEI. Trimming cost V 6 bases and J 6 bases, with 12 bases left between them. The CDR3 runs 12 residues. CDR3 loop: CASRHRVGEQYF. The CDR3 nucleotides read TGTGCCAGCAGACACAGGGTGGGCGAGCAGTACTTC.

This chain uses TRBV19 with TRBJ1-5; D may be TRBD1 (6 bases). Germline V gene lookup returns CDR1 LNHDA and CDR2 SQIVND (reference sequence). The germline V and J ends were trimmed by 2 bases and 6 bases, with 23 bases remaining between them. This CDR3 comprises 18 residues. CDR3 DNA sequence: TGTGCCAGTAGTATACCCGGCGGTACAGGGAGAGGGAGTCAGCCCCAGCATTTT. Translating it yields CASSIPGGTGRGSQPQHF. Variable domain in full (rest from reference TRBV19 and TRBJ1-5): DGGITQSPKYLFRKEGQNVTLSCEQNLNHDAMYWYRQDPGQGLRLIYYSQIVNDFQKGDIAEGYSVSREKKESFPLTVTSAQKNPTAFYLCASSIPGGTGRGSQPQHFGDGTRLSIL.

This rearrangement joins TRBV7-9 to TRBJ2-3; TRBD1 aligns across 8 bases. The CDR3 covers 15 residues. CDR1 is SEHNR and CDR2 is FQNEAQ in the germline V gene (reference sequence). The V gene end was trimmed by 6 bases and the J gene end by 3 bases; junction bases not matched to a gene: 8. The CDR3 sequence: CASRQTGVGTDTQYF. CDR3 DNA: TGTGCCAGCAGACAGACAGGGGTTGGGACAGATACGCAGTATTTT.